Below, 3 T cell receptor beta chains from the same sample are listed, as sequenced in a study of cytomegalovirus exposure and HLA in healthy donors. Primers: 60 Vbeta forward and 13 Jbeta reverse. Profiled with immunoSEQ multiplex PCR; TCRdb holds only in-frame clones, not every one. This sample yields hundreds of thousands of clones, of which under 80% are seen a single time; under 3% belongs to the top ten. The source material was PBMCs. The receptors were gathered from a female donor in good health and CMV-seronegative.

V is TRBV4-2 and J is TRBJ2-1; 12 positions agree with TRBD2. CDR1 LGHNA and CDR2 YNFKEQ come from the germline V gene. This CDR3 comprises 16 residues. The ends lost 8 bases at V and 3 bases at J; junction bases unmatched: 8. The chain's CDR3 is CASAHGLAGNYNEQFF. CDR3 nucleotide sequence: TGTGCCAGCGCCCATGGACTAGCGGGAAACTACAATGAGCAGTTCTTC.

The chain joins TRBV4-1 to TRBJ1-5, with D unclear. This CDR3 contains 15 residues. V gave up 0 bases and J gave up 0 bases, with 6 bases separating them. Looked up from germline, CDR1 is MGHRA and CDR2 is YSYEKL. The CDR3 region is CASSQERYSNQPQHF. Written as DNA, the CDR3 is TGCGCCAGCAGCCAAGAACGGTATAGCAATCAGCCCCAGCATTTT.

CDR3 sequence reads: CASRMGQGADTQYF. For the CDR3, the DNA is TGTGCCAGCAGGATGGGACAGGGTGCAGATACGCAGTATTTT. The V gene is TRBV2, the J gene TRBJ2-3; 9 positions agree with TRBD1. With V trimmed by 6 bases and J by 4 bases, 5 bases remained unmatched. CDR3 length: 14 amino acids. Per the germline V gene, CDR1 is SNHLY and CDR2 is FYNNEI.